Listed below are T cell receptor beta chains from one sample, sequenced in a study of blood T cell repertoires in COVID-19. The protocol was immunoSEQ multiplex PCR, while the TCRdb copy is restricted to in-frame clones and leaves out a portion. The table records 250,000 or so clones, nearly 90% of them present only once. Sequencing was performed on peripheral blood. These TCRs come from a woman aged 55-70 years with COVID-19, enrolled during active disease. The CDR3 runs from the conserved cysteine through the conserved F or W. The order of the fields is D gene, clone size, J gene, V gene, CDR3 DNA, CDR3 protein. D genes are given only for firm matches. Not every row has a clone size; where given, it reads once, few, many or a size class.

d_gene: .; abundance: .; j_gene: TRBJ1-6; v_gene: TRBV2; CDR3nt: TGTGCCAGCAGTGAAAGGGGGGGTACCGGTTCACCCCTCCACTTT; CDR3aa: CASSERGGTGSPLHF
d_gene: .; abundance: .; j_gene: TRBJ1-3; v_gene: TRBV2; CDR3nt: TGTGCCAGCAGTGCACAGGGTGCTCGGAACACCATATATTTT; CDR3aa: CASSAQGARNTIYF
d_gene: TRBD2; abundance: .; j_gene: TRBJ2-5; v_gene: TRBV4-3; CDR3nt: TGCGCCAGCAGCCAAGGGTACCTAGCGGGGGAAGAGACCCAGTACTTC; CDR3aa: CASSQGYLAGEETQYF
d_gene: .; abundance: .; j_gene: TRBJ1-1; v_gene: TRBV7-9; CDR3nt: TGTGCCAGCAGCTCGGTCGGGACTTACACTGAAGCTTTCTTT; CDR3aa: CASSSVGTYTEAFF
d_gene: .; abundance: .; j_gene: TRBJ2-7; v_gene: TRBV5-8; CDR3nt: TGTGCCAGCAGCATGGAATCATACACCACAGGGTCGAGGCAGTACTTC; CDR3aa: CASSMESYTTGSRQYF
d_gene: TRBD2; abundance: .; j_gene: TRBJ2-1; v_gene: TRBV29-1; CDR3nt: TGCAGCGCCTGGGAGGGGAACAATGAGCAGTTCTTC; CDR3aa: CSAWEGNNEQFF
d_gene: .; abundance: once; j_gene: TRBJ2-3; v_gene: TRBV2; CDR3nt: TGTGCCAGCACTAGCACAGATACGCAGTATTTT; CDR3aa: CASTSTDTQYF
d_gene: TRBD2; abundance: .; j_gene: TRBJ2-7; v_gene: TRBV30; CDR3nt: TGTGCCTGGAGCCCTAGCGGGGGGCTCTGGGAGCAGTACTTC; CDR3aa: CAWSPSGGLWEQYF
d_gene: .; abundance: .; j_gene: TRBJ2-7; v_gene: TRBV19; CDR3nt: TGTGCCAGTAGTAGAGGGCAGTCCTACGAGCAGTACTTC; CDR3aa: CASSRGQSYEQYF
d_gene: TRBD1; abundance: .; j_gene: TRBJ1-2; v_gene: TRBV7-8; CDR3nt: TGTGCCAGCAGCTCAGCCCGGGACAGGGCAAAAGCTAACTATGGCTACACCTTC; CDR3aa: CASSSARDRAKANYGYTF
d_gene: .; abundance: .; j_gene: TRBJ1-4; v_gene: TRBV6-5; CDR3nt: TGTGCCAGCAGTCGAAACAGGGTGGGAAGTGAAAAACTGTTTTTT; CDR3aa: CASSRNRVGSEKLFF
d_gene: TRBD1; abundance: .; j_gene: TRBJ1-2; v_gene: TRBV27; CDR3nt: TGTGCCAGCAGCGCGGGACAGGGGATGTATGGCTACACCTTC; CDR3aa: CASSAGQGMYGYTF
d_gene: .; abundance: .; j_gene: TRBJ1-1; v_gene: TRBV6-5; CDR3nt: TGTGCCAGCAGTACCCCTCTCCGGGGCACTGAAGCTTTCTTT; CDR3aa: CASSTPLRGTEAFF
d_gene: TRBD1; abundance: .; j_gene: TRBJ1-6; v_gene: TRBV6-5; CDR3nt: TGTGCCAGCAGTTACGAAACCGGGACAGTGGGTTCACCCCTCCACTTT; CDR3aa: CASSYETGTVGSPLHF
d_gene: TRBD2; abundance: .; j_gene: TRBJ2-2; v_gene: TRBV5-8; CDR3nt: TGTGCCAGCGAACGAGGACTAGCGGATACGAACACCGGGGAGCTGTTTTTT; CDR3aa: CASERGLADTNTGELFF
d_gene: .; abundance: .; j_gene: TRBJ1-4; v_gene: TRBV6-1; CDR3nt: TGTGCCAGCAGTGAAATTCTGGGGGCCGATGAAAAACTGTTTTTT; CDR3aa: CASSEILGADEKLFF
d_gene: .; abundance: once; j_gene: TRBJ1-1; v_gene: TRBV5-1; CDR3nt: TGCGCCAGCAGCCCGGCGGGGTCGAACACTGAAGCTTTCTTT; CDR3aa: CASSPAGSNTEAFF
d_gene: .; abundance: .; j_gene: TRBJ1-2; v_gene: TRBV11-3; CDR3nt: TGTGCCAGCAGCCGACCCAGCGACACAGGGATCACCTTC; CDR3aa: CASSRPSDTGITF
d_gene: TRBD1; abundance: few; j_gene: TRBJ1-1; v_gene: TRBV10-3; CDR3nt: TGTGCCATCAGCCGGGACAGGGAAGTGAACACTGAAGCTTTCTTT; CDR3aa: CAISRDREVNTEAFF
d_gene: .; abundance: .; j_gene: TRBJ1-6; v_gene: TRBV6-5; CDR3nt: TGTGCCAGCAGTTACTCGATTTACAGATATAATTCACCCCTCCACTTT; CDR3aa: CASSYSIYRYNSPLHF
d_gene: .; abundance: .; j_gene: TRBJ1-3; v_gene: TRBV5-8; CDR3nt: TGTGCCAGCAGCCCCCGGACTTCCTACACAACTGGAAACACCATATATTTT; CDR3aa: CASSPRTSYTTGNTIYF
d_gene: TRBD1; abundance: .; j_gene: TRBJ1-1; v_gene: TRBV30; CDR3nt: TGTGCCTGGAGGGGAGACAGGGAGAACACTGAAGCTTTCTTT; CDR3aa: CAWRGDRENTEAFF
d_gene: .; abundance: .; j_gene: TRBJ1-2; v_gene: TRBV9; CDR3nt: TGTGCCAGCAGCTCACGGTCCGGCTACACCTTC; CDR3aa: CASSSRSGYTF
d_gene: TRBD1; abundance: few; j_gene: TRBJ1-4; v_gene: TRBV19; CDR3nt: TGTGCCAGTAGCCTACACGCCATCGGACAGGGCGGGGAAAAACTGTTTTTT; CDR3aa: CASSLHAIGQGGEKLFF
d_gene: .; abundance: .; j_gene: TRBJ1-5; v_gene: TRBV12-5; CDR3nt: TGTGCTAGTGGTTCATGGGCCCAAGCAGGTCAGCCCCAGCATTTT; CDR3aa: CASGSWAQAGQPQHF
d_gene: .; abundance: .; j_gene: TRBJ2-3; v_gene: TRBV6-1; CDR3nt: TGTGCCAGCAGTGAACAGACACTTAGCACAGATACGCAGTATTTT; CDR3aa: CASSEQTLSTDTQYF
d_gene: TRBD1; abundance: .; j_gene: TRBJ2-3; v_gene: TRBV29-1; CDR3nt: TGCAGCGTCGGGGACAGTAGCACAGATACGCAGTATTTT; CDR3aa: CSVGDSSTDTQYF
d_gene: .; abundance: .; j_gene: TRBJ1-2; v_gene: TRBV9; CDR3nt: TGTGCCAGCAGCGTAGAGGCAGGGGTGGACACCTTC; CDR3aa: CASSVEAGVDTF
d_gene: TRBD1; abundance: many; j_gene: TRBJ2-2; v_gene: TRBV11-3; CDR3nt: TGTGCCAGCAGCTTTGAACCCGGGACAGGGTACACCGGGGAGCTGTTTTTT; CDR3aa: CASSFEPGTGYTGELFF
d_gene: TRBD1; abundance: .; j_gene: TRBJ1-5; v_gene: TRBV6-2/TRBV6-3; CDR3nt: TGTGCCAGCAGTTACCGACAGGGGGATCAGCCCCAGCATTTT; CDR3aa: CASSYRQGDQPQHF
d_gene: .; abundance: .; j_gene: TRBJ1-4; v_gene: TRBV9; CDR3nt: TGTGCCAGCAGCGTAGGAAATCAGCGGACTAATGAAAAACTGTTTTTT; CDR3aa: CASSVGNQRTNEKLFF
d_gene: .; abundance: .; j_gene: TRBJ1-1; v_gene: TRBV6-5; CDR3nt: TGTGCCAGCATTCCCCCTGGGGGGGCGACTGAAGCTTTCTTT; CDR3aa: CASIPPGGATEAFF
d_gene: TRBD1; abundance: .; j_gene: TRBJ1-5; v_gene: TRBV19; CDR3nt: TGTGCCAGTAGCGGGACAGGGGCCGGCAATCAGCCCCAGCATTTT; CDR3aa: CASSGTGAGNQPQHF
d_gene: .; abundance: .; j_gene: TRBJ2-5; v_gene: TRBV11-3; CDR3nt: TGTGCCAGCAGCTTAAAGTTGGGGGGACCGGAGACCCAGTACTTC; CDR3aa: CASSLKLGGPETQYF
d_gene: TRBD1; abundance: .; j_gene: TRBJ1-1; v_gene: TRBV4-2; CDR3nt: TGTGCCAGCAGCCAGCGACAGGGGACGAACACTGAAGCTTTCTTT; CDR3aa: CASSQRQGTNTEAFF
d_gene: .; abundance: few; j_gene: TRBJ1-3; v_gene: TRBV19; CDR3nt: TGTGCCAGTAGCCGGGAGGGTCGCAGCTCTGGAAACACCATATATTTT; CDR3aa: CASSREGRSSGNTIYF
d_gene: TRBD1; abundance: .; j_gene: TRBJ2-2; v_gene: TRBV5-1; CDR3nt: TGCGCCAGCAGCCCACTGGACAGGGTCGCTGCAACCGGGGAGCTGTTTTTT; CDR3aa: CASSPLDRVAATGELFF
d_gene: TRBD1; abundance: .; j_gene: TRBJ2-7; v_gene: TRBV6-2/TRBV6-3; CDR3nt: TGTGCCAGCAGTTCATTCGGGACAGGGGGCGACGAGCAGTACTTC; CDR3aa: CASSSFGTGGDEQYF
d_gene: .; abundance: once; j_gene: TRBJ1-3; v_gene: TRBV30; CDR3nt: TGTGCCTGGAGTCCCCGGGACACCATATATTTT; CDR3aa: CAWSPRDTIYF
d_gene: .; abundance: .; j_gene: TRBJ1-1; v_gene: TRBV7-9; CDR3nt: TGTGCCAGCAGCCCCTCCGGGCCCGTCGCTAGGGGAGAAGCTTTCTTT; CDR3aa: CASSPSGPVARGEAFF
d_gene: .; abundance: .; j_gene: TRBJ2-2; v_gene: TRBV18; CDR3nt: TGTGCCAGCTCACTCGCCCAGACCCGGGGGACCGGGGAGCTGTTTTTT; CDR3aa: CASSLAQTRGTGELFF
d_gene: TRBD1; abundance: .; j_gene: TRBJ1-1; v_gene: TRBV15; CDR3nt: TGTGCCACTTCGGGGGACAGGGGGAACACTGAAGCTTTCTTT; CDR3aa: CATSGDRGNTEAFF
d_gene: .; abundance: .; j_gene: TRBJ2-7; v_gene: TRBV6-5; CDR3nt: TGTGCCAGCAGCGATACCTTTGGCCCCTACGAGCAGTACTTC; CDR3aa: CASSDTFGPYEQYF
d_gene: TRBD1; abundance: few; j_gene: TRBJ2-1; v_gene: TRBV11-2; CDR3nt: TGTGCCAGCAGCCCAACCGGGACAGGGACCTACAATGAGCAGTTCTTC; CDR3aa: CASSPTGTGTYNEQFF
d_gene: .; abundance: .; j_gene: TRBJ2-1; v_gene: TRBV7-2; CDR3nt: TGTGCCAGCAGCTTAGGGCAGGGTCTCTACAATGAGCAGTTCTTC; CDR3aa: CASSLGQGLYNEQFF
d_gene: .; abundance: .; j_gene: TRBJ2-2; v_gene: TRBV3-1/TRBV3-2; CDR3nt: TGTGCCAGCAGCCGGACTAACACCGGGGAGCTGTTTTTT; CDR3aa: CASSRTNTGELFF
d_gene: .; abundance: .; j_gene: TRBJ1-6; v_gene: TRBV18; CDR3nt: TGTGCCAGCTCATCCGAGGACAGAACTCCTAATTCACCCCTCCACTTT; CDR3aa: CASSSEDRTPNSPLHF
d_gene: TRBD1; abundance: .; j_gene: TRBJ2-3; v_gene: TRBV4-2; CDR3nt: TGTGCCAGCAGCCAAGATCTCAGGGGGTCGGATACGCAGTATTTT; CDR3aa: CASSQDLRGSDTQYF
d_gene: TRBD2; abundance: .; j_gene: TRBJ2-7; v_gene: TRBV5-6; CDR3nt: TGTGCCAGCAGCCCTGGACTAGCGGACCCCTCCTACGAGCAGTACTTC; CDR3aa: CASSPGLADPSYEQYF
d_gene: .; abundance: once; j_gene: TRBJ2-2; v_gene: TRBV19; CDR3nt: TGTGCCAGTAGTATAGGATTTTCGTACAGGGTGGTCACCGGGGAGCTGTTTTTT; CDR3aa: CASSIGFSYRVVTGELFF
d_gene: .; abundance: .; j_gene: TRBJ1-2; v_gene: TRBV2; CDR3nt: TGTGCCAGCACTCCAGGTACTCACTATGGCTACACCTTC; CDR3aa: CASTPGTHYGYTF
d_gene: .; abundance: few; j_gene: TRBJ1-2; v_gene: TRBV7-8; CDR3nt: TGTGCCAGCAGCTTAGCGAGGGCCGACTATGGCTACACCTTC; CDR3aa: CASSLARADYGYTF
d_gene: TRBD1; abundance: .; j_gene: TRBJ1-4; v_gene: TRBV5-1; CDR3nt: TGCGCCAGCAGCTTAGGGGGCGCCGGTGAAAAACTGTTTTTT; CDR3aa: CASSLGGAGEKLFF